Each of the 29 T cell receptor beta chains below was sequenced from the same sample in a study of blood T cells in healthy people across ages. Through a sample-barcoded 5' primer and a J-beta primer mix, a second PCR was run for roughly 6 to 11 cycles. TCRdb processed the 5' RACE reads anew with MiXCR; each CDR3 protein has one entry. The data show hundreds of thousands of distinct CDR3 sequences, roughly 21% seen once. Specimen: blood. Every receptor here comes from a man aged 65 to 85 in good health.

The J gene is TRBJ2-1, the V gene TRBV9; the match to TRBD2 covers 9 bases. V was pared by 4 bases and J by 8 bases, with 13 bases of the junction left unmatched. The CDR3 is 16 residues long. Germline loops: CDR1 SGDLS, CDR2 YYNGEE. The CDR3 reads CASSPSPSGTPHEQFF. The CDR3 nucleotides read TGTGCCAGCAGCCCAAGCCCTAGCGGGACGCCCCATGAGCAGTTCTTC. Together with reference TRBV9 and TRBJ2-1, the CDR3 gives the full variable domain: DSGVTQTPKHLITATGQRVTLRCSPRSGDLSVYWYQQSLDQGLQFLIQYYNGEERAKGNILERFSAQQFPDLHSELNLSSLELGDSALYFCASSPSPSGTPHEQFFGPGTRLTVL.

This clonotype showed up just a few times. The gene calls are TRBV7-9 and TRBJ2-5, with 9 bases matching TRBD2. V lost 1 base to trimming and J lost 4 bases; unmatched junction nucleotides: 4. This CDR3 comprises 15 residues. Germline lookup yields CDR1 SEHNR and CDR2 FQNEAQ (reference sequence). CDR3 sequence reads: CASSLGETSGETQYF. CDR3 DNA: TGTGCCAGCAGCTTAGGGGAGACTAGCGGAGAGACCCAGTACTTC.

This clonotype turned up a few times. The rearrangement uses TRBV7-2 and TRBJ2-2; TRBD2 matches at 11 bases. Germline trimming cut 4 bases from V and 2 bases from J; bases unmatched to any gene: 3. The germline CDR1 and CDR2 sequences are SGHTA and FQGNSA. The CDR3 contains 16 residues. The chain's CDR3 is CASSSRLAGNTGELFF. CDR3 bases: TGTGCCAGCAGCTCGCGACTAGCGGGAAACACCGGGGAGCTGTTTTTT.

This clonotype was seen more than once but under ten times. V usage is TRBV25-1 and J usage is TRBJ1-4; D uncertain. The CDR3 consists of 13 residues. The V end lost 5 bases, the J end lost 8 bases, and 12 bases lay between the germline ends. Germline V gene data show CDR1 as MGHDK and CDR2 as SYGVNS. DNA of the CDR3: TGTGCCAGCAGTAGAGGGTTTGGGGAAAAACTGTTTTTT. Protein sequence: CASSRGFGEKLFF.

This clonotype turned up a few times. CDR3: CASYAPPGRATGELFF. The CDR3 nucleotides read TGTGCCAGCTACGCCCCCCCCGGGAGGGCCACCGGGGAGCTGTTTTTT. This chain links TRBV7-9 with TRBJ2-2; 8 nucleotides agree with TRBD2. CDR1 SEHNR and CDR2 FQNEAQ come from the germline V gene (reference sequence). This CDR3 is 16 amino acids long. V lost 8 bases and J lost 4; bases outside the gene matches: 12.

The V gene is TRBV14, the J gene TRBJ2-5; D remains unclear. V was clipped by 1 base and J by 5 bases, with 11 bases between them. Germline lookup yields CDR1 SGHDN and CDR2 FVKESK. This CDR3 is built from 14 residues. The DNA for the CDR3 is TGTGCCAGCAGCCAAGGGTGGAAAGTTGAGACCCAGTACTTC. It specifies CASSQGWKVETQYF. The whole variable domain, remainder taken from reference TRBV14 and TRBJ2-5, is EAGVTQFPSHSVIEKGQTVTLRCDPISGHDNLYWYRRVMGKEIKFLLHFVKESKQDESGMPNNRFLAERTGGTYSTLKVQPAELEDSGVYFCASSQGWKVETQYFGPGTRLLVL.

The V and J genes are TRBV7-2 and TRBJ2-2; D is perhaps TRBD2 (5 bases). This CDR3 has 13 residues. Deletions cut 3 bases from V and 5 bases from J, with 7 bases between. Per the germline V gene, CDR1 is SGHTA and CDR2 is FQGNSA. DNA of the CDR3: TGTGCCAGCAGCTTTACTAGTACCGGGGAGCTGTTTTTT. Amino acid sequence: CASSFTSTGELFF.

The CDR3 DNA reads as TGTGCCAGCGACTTGAGACGGAATGAGCAGTTCTTC. This codes for CASDLRRNEQFF. V is TRBV2 and J is TRBJ2-1, with no clear D. The V end lost 8 bases, the J end lost 7 bases, and 12 bases lay between the germline ends. The germline gives CDR1 SNHLY, CDR2 FYNNEI. The CDR3 spans 12 residues.

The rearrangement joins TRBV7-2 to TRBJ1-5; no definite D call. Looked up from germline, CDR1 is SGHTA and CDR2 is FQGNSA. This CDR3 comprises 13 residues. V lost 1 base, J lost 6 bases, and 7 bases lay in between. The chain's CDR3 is CASSLVIGQPQHF. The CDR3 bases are TGTGCCAGCAGCTTAGTTATAGGTCAGCCCCAGCATTTT.

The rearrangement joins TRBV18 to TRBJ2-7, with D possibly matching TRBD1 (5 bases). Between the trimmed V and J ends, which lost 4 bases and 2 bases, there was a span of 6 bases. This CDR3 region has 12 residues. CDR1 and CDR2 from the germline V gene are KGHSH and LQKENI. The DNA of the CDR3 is TGTGCCAGCTCACAACAGGCCTACGAGCAGTACTTC. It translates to CASSQQAYEQYF.

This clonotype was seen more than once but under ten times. CDR3 sequence (DNA): TGCGCCAGCAGCTTACAGGGACCCCCGAACACTGAAGCTTTCTTT. It codes for CASSLQGPPNTEAFF. The gene calls are TRBV5-1 and TRBJ1-1, with D perhaps TRBD1 (6 bases). The V end was cut by 2 bases, the J end by 1 base, with 12 bases between. CDR1 SGHRS and CDR2 YFSETQ come from the germline V gene. This CDR3 comprises 15 residues.

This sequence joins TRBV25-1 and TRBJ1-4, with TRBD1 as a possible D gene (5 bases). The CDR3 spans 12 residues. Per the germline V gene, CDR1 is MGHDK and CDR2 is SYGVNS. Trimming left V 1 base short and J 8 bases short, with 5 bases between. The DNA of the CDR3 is TGTGCCAGCAGTGAATGGGGGGAAAAACTGTTTTTT. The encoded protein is CASSEWGEKLFF.

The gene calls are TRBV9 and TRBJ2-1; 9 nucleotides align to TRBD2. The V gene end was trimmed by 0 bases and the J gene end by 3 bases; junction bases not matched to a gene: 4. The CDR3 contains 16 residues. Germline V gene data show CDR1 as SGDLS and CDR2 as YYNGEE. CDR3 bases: TGTGCCAGCAGCGTAGCGGCTAGCGGGGTCTACAATGAGCAGTTCTTC. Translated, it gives CASSVAASGVYNEQFF.

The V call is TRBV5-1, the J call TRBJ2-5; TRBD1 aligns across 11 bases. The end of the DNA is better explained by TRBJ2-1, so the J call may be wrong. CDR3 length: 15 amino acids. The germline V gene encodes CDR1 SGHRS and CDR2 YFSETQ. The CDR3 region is CASMLGTGGYNEQFF. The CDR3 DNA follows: TGCGCCAGCATGTTGGGGACAGGGGGATACAATGAGCAGTTCTTC.

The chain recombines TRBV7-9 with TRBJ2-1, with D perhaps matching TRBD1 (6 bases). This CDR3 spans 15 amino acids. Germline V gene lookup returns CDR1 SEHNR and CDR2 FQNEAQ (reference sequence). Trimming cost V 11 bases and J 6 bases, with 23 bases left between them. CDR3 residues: CAYLGQGPWGNEQFF. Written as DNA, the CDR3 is TGTGCCTACCTCGGGCAGGGGCCCTGGGGCAATGAGCAGTTCTTC.

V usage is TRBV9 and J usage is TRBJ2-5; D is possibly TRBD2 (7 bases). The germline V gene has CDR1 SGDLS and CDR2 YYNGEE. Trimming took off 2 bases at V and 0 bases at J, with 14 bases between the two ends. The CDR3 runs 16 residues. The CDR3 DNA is TGTGCCAGCAGCGTTGTGGGGGCGGGAGACCAAGAGACCCAGTACTTC. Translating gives CASSVVGAGDQETQYF.

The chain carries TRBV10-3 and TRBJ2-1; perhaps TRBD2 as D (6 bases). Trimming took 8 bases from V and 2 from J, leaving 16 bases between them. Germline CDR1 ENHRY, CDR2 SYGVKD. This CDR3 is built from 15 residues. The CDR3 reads CAIGLGLETYNEQFF. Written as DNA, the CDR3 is TGTGCCATCGGGCTGGGACTGGAAACCTACAATGAGCAGTTCTTC.

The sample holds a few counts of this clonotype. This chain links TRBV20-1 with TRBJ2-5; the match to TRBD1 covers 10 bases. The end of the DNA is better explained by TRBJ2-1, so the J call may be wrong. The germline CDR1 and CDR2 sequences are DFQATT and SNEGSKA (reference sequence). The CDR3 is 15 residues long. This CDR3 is CSAPPGQGYYNEQFF. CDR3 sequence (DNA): TGCAGTGCTCCTCCGGGACAGGGGTACTACAATGAGCAGTTCTTC.

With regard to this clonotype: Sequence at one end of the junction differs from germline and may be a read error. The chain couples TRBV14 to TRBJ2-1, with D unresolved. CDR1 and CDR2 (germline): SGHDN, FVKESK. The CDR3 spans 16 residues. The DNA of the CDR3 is TGTGCCAGCAGCCAGTTCAGTGGTTACACCTACAATGAGCAGCTCTTC. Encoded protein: CASSQFSGYTYNEQLF.

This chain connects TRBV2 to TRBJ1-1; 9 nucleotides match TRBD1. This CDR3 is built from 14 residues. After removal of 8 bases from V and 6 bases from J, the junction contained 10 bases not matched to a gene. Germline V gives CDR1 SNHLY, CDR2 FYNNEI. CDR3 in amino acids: CASERQGGNPEAFF. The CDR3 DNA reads TGTGCCAGCGAACGACAGGGGGGTAACCCTGAAGCTTTCTTT.

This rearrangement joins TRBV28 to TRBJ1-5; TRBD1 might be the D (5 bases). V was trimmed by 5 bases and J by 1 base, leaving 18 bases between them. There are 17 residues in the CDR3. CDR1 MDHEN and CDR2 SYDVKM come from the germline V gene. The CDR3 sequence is CASSLYDSLLSNQPQHF. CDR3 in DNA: TGTGCCAGCAGTCTATATGACAGCCTTCTAAGCAATCAGCCCCAGCATTTT.

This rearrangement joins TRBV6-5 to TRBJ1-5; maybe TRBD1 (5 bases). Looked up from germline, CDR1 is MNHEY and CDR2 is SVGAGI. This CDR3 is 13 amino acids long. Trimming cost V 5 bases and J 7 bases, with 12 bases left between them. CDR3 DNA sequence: TGTGCCAGCAGTAGCCGGGACGGCCAGCCCCAGCATTTT. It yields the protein CASSSRDGQPQHF.

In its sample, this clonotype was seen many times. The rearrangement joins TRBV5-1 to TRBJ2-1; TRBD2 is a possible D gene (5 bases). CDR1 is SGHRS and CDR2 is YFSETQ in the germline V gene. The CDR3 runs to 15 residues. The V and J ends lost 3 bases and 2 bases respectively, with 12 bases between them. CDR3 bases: TGCGCCAGCAGCTACCGGGAACCTACCTACAATGAGCAGTTCTTC. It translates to CASSYREPTYNEQFF.

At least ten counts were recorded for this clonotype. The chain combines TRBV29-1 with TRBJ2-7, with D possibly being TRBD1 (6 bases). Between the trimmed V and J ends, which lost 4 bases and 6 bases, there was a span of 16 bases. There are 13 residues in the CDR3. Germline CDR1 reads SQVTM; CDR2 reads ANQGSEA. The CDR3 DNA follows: TGCAGCGTTGCCTCTTCAGGGGTTCGCGAGCAGTACTTC. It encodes CSVASSGVREQYF.

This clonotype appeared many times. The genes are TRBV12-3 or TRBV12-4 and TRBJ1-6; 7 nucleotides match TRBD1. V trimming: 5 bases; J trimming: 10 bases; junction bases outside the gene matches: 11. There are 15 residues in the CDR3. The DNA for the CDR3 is TGTGCCAGCAGTGTAGGGGGCAAAGTTGGGTCACCCCTCCACTTT. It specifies CASSVGGKVGSPLHF.

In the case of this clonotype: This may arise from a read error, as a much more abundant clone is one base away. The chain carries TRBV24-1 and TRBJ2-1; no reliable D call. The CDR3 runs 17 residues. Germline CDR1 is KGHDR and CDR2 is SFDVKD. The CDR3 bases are TGTGCCACCAGTGATTTGAAGGCGGCCTGTCCCTACAATGAGCGGTTCTTC. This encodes CATSDLKAACPYNERFF.

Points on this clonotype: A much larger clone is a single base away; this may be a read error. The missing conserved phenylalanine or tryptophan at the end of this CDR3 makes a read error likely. Written as DNA, the CDR3 is TGTGCCACCAGCAGCCCAGACAGGGTTCCTTACGAGCAGTACTCC. Its protein product is CATSSPDRVPYEQYS. The rearrangement uses TRBV15 and TRBJ2-7, with 7 nucleotides matching TRBD1. J gave up 4 bases and V 3 bases, and 9 bases lay outside the gene matches. Germline V CDR1 and CDR2: LNHNV, YYDKDF (reference sequence). This CDR3 has 15 residues.

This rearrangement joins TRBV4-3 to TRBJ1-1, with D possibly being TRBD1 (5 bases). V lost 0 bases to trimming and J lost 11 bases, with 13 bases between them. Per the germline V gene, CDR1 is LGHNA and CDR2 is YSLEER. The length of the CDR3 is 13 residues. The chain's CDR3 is CASSQDSGKLAFF. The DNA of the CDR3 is TGCGCCAGCAGCCAAGATTCAGGGAAATTGGCTTTCTTT.

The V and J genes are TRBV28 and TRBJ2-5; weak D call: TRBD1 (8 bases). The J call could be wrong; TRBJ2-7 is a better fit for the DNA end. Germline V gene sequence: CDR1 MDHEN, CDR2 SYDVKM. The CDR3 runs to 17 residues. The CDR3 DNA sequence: TGTGCCAGCAGTTTTTTACTAAACTACAGGGGGGGCTCCGAGCAGTACTTC. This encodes CASSFLLNYRGGSEQYF.